This entry concerns a single TCR beta chain. Its antigen is still unknown. Between the trimmed V and J ends, which lost 5 bases and 8 bases, there was a span of 13 bases. The germline gives CDR1 SGHVS, CDR2 FQNEAQ. The CDR3 sequence is 13 residues long. The data belong to a study of lymphopenia after photon versus proton radiotherapy. Clones were sequenced by immunoSEQ multiplex PCR, and TCRdb holds only the in-frame ones, with some missing. The sample lists about 39,000 clones, more than 85% occurring once. Study findings and constraints: Survival link was tested only in deceased patients; proton benefit remains a possibility. Larger post-nadir TCR diversity loss correlated inversely with survival in deceased patients. Oligoclonal CD8+ Temra expansion after nadir drove photon patients' diversity drop.

The input for sequencing was peripheral blood, taken from a patient treated with photon-based radiotherapy. The sequence was obtained from a man between 60 and 70 years old with cholangiocarcinoma. The chain joins TRBV7-8 to TRBJ2-1; D gene ambiguous. The CDR3 nucleotides are TGTGCCAGCAGCCCCCCTCGGCGAGATGAGCAGTTCTTC. It specifies CASSPPRRDEQFF.